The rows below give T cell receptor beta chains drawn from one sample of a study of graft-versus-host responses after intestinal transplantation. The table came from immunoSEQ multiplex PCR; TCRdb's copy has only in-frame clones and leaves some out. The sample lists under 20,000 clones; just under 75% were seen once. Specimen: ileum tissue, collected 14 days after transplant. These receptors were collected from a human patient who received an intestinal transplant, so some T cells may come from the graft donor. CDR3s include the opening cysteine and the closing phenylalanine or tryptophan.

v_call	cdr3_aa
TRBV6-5	CASSLVTGAADTQYF
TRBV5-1	CASSSGQVEPLHF
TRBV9	CASSVVGENTEAFF
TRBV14	CASSRGGRGQETQYF
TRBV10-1	CASSPYTDTGELFF
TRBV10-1	CASSESAGGPMNTEAFF
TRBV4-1	CASSQEPEGRNQPQHF
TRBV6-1	CASSEAPGIGAETQYF
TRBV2	CASSTGTEIPYEQYF
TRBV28	CASTQGWNQPQHF
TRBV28	CASRGNRAATNSPLHF
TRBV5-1	CASSLRGEELEAFF
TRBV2	CASPSGEGTDTQYF
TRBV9	CASSPRTGRYEETQYF
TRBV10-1	CASTYREGGTEAFF
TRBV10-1	CASSEGQGEDTEAFF
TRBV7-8	CASSYQGGTSGTGGGELFF
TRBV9	CASSAQTGKTEAFF
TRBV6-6	CASSLAENNEQFF
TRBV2	CASMEWSYRDTTPWGYTF
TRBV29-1	CSVEGFGWGEQYF
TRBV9	CASSGSGQANEKLFF
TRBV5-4	CASSGGLAGARDTQYF
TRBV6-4	CASSVLAEHNEQFF
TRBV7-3	CASSQGQGNTEAFF
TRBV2	CASSDGLADEFF
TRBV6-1	CASSREPRDQFF
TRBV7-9	CASSSARVVTYGYTF
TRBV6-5	CASSPTDRREAFF
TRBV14	CASSQEPPEFNSPLHF
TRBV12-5	CASGLGGAGEKLFF
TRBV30	CAWSRRSNQPQHF
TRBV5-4	CASSLGPGQGRHSPLHF
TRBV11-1	CASSAVGPGNTIYF
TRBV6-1	CASSRDRGGWEQYF
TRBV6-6	CASSGVREQYF
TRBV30	CAWDGRLGGVSTDTQYF
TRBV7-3	CASSRQGGNSPLHF
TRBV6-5	CASSEGGLYYGYTF
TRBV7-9	CASSLASGTREDTQYF
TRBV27	CASSFMGYRLNEQFF